A single sample is the source of the 29 T cell receptor beta chains below, sequenced in a study of T cell changes during pregnancy in multiple sclerosis. Clones were sequenced by immunoSEQ multiplex PCR, and TCRdb holds only the in-frame ones, with some missing. The data show about 93,000 clones, 80% to 95% seen once. Sequencing was performed on peripheral blood, taken after pregnancy. These receptors were taken from a female donor with multiple sclerosis, enrolled in a pregnancy study.

The rearrangement joins TRBV25-1 to TRBJ1-4; D unclear. V was pared by 4 bases and J by 0 bases, with 9 bases between. The V gene's germline CDR1 is MGHDK and CDR2 SYGVNS. This CDR3 has 15 amino acids. CDR3 nucleotides: TGTGCCAGCAGTGTCCAGGCCCCAACTAATGAAAAACTGTTTTTT. Its translation is CASSVQAPTNEKLFF. Combining the CDR3 with reference TRBV25-1 and TRBJ1-4 gives the whole variable domain EADIYQTPRYLVIGTGKKITLECSQTMGHDKMYWYQQDPGMELHLIHYSYGVNSTEKGDLSSESTVSRIRTEHFPLTLESARPSHTSQYLCASSVQAPTNEKLFFGSGTQLSVL.

V usage is TRBV12-5 and J usage is TRBJ2-5, with 12 bases aligning to TRBD2. The trim removed 2 bases at V and 5 bases at J, leaving 6 bases unmatched. This CDR3 comprises 16 residues. The V gene's germline CDR1 is LGHNT and CDR2 FRNRAP. The CDR3, as DNA: TGTGCTAGTGGTTTGTCACTAGCGGGAGGTTGGGAGACCCAGTACTTC. Translation gives CASGLSLAGGWETQYF.

The sample holds one count of this clone. This rearrangement joins TRBV29-1 to TRBJ1-1; D may be TRBD1 (6 bases). V was trimmed by 7 bases and J by 0 bases, leaving 21 bases between them. This CDR3 region has 16 residues. Germline loops: CDR1 SQVTM, CDR2 ANQGSEA. In nucleotides, the CDR3 is TGCAGCGCTCTTTACTTACCGGGACAAATGAACACTGAAGCTTTCTTT. Its protein product is CSALYLPGQMNTEAFF. Variable domain in full (rest from reference TRBV29-1 and TRBJ1-1): SAVISQKPSRDICQRGTSLTIQCQVDSQVTMMFWYRQQPGQSLTLIATANQGSEATYESGFVIDKFPISRPNLTFSTLTVSNMSPEDSSIYLCSALYLPGQMNTEAFFGQGTRLTVV.

The chain carries TRBV7-8 and TRBJ2-7; the D gene is possibly TRBD2 (5 bases). The CDR3 has 13 amino acids. V lost 10 bases and J lost 3, with 16 bases in between. CDR1 and CDR2 from the germline V gene are SGHVS and FQNEAQ. CDR3 DNA: TGTGCCACCTCCGGGGTATATGTCTACGAGCAGTACTTC. This sequence encodes CATSGVYVYEQYF.

This chain links TRBV30 with TRBJ1-2, with a possible D match to TRBD1 (6 bases). Germline lookup yields CDR1 GTSNPN and CDR2 SVGIG (reference sequence). V lost 0 bases and J lost 4, with 12 bases in between. The CDR3 totals 14 residues. This CDR3 reads CAWSVGGVGYGYTF. CDR3 sequence (DNA): TGTGCCTGGAGTGTAGGGGGAGTCGGCTATGGCTACACCTTC.

As regards this clone: Distinct nucleotide sequences in the sample also encode this CDR3. J is TRBJ2-1 and V is TRBV14; D call uncertain. Per germline, CDR1 SGHDN and CDR2 FVKESK. The CDR3 has 11 residues. V shed 1 base and J shed 7 bases, with 2 bases lying between them. CDR3 nucleotides: TGTGCCAGCAGCCAAGCTAATGAGCAGTTCTTC. Amino acid sequence: CASSQANEQFF.

This clone has only one observation. This rearrangement joins TRBV4-1 to TRBJ2-1; D is perhaps TRBD1 (6 bases). Germline CDR1 reads MGHRA; CDR2 reads YSYEKL. Trimming took off 0 bases at V and 7 bases at J, with 16 bases between the two ends. The CDR3 length is 16 residues. In DNA form, the CDR3 reads TGCGCCAGCAGCCAAGAATGGGGGCGCCAATATAATGAGCAGTTCTTC. The encoded protein is CASSQEWGRQYNEQFF.

The V call is TRBV2, the J call TRBJ2-2, with D possibly matching TRBD1 (5 bases). The CDR3 loop spans 13 amino acids. V was trimmed by 3 bases and J by 10 bases, leaving 12 bases between them. Germline CDR1 reads SNHLY; CDR2 reads FYNNEI. The CDR3 sequence is CASSEETAEELFF. CDR3 DNA sequence: TGTGCCAGCAGTGAGGAGACAGCTGAGGAGCTGTTTTTT.

J is TRBJ1-1 and V is TRBV5-6; D perhaps matches TRBD1 (5 bases). The V gene's germline CDR1 is SGHDT and CDR2 YYEEEE. This CDR3 spans 12 amino acids. Trimming removed 0 bases from V and 9 bases from J, with 9 bases in between. Here the CDR3 DNA reads TGTGCCAGCAGCTTGGAACAGGAACAAGCTTTCTTT. Protein sequence: CASSLEQEQAFF.

CDR3 bases: TGTGCCAGCTCCCCCCCAGGTTCGTCTGAAGCTTTCTTT. Translated, it gives CASSPPGSSEAFF. The V and J genes are TRBV6-5 and TRBJ1-1; the D is unclear. In germline, CDR1 is MNHEY, CDR2 SVGAGI. V lost 8 bases and J lost 6, with 16 bases in between. This CDR3 comprises 13 residues.

The chain uses TRBV5-6 and TRBJ1-3, with no clear D. The CDR3 spans 13 residues. Deletions cut 4 bases from V and 0 bases from J, with 5 bases between. Per germline, CDR1 SGHDT and CDR2 YYEEEE. CDR3 amino acids: CASSRDSGNTIYF. CDR3 nucleotide sequence: TGTGCCAGCAGCCGAGACTCTGGAAACACCATATATTTT.

The chain couples TRBV5-1 to TRBJ1-2, with a weak D call TRBD1 (5 bases). Germline V gene sequence: CDR1 SGHRS, CDR2 YFSETQ. This CDR3 has 17 residues. The ends were cut back, 0 bases at V and 0 bases at J, with 15 bases in the middle. The CDR3 loop reads CASSLGGSDSPNYGYTF. The DNA of the CDR3 is TGCGCCAGCAGCTTGGGGGGATCCGACAGTCCTAACTATGGCTACACCTTC.

This clone was counted once. The genes are TRBV5-1 and TRBJ2-7, with TRBD2 matching 7 bases. Germline CDR1 and CDR2: SGHRS and YFSETQ. Trimming cost V 0 bases and J 5 bases; bases outside gene matches: 11. The CDR3 covers 16 residues. The CDR3 sequence: CASSLARREFSHEQYF. CDR3 sequence (DNA): TGCGCCAGCAGCTTGGCCCGGCGGGAGTTTTCCCACGAGCAGTACTTC.

The V call is TRBV11-1, the J call TRBJ2-3, with a possible D match to TRBD1 (6 bases). V lost 4 bases, J lost 0 bases, and 20 bases lay in between. In germline, CDR1 is SGHAT, CDR2 FQDESV (reference sequence). The CDR3 contains 18 residues. CDR3 bases: TGTGCCAGCAGCTCCCAAATCTCGTGGACAGTGAGCACAGATACGCAGTATTTT. Translating it yields CASSSQISWTVSTDTQYF.

The chain is built from TRBV6-4 and TRBJ1-1, with D maybe TRBD1 (5 bases). Germline loops: CDR1 MRHNA, CDR2 SNTAGT. V was shortened by 8 bases and J by 0 bases, with 16 bases between the two germline ends. CDR3 length: 15 residues. The CDR3 is CASADPDSLNTEAFF. The CDR3 DNA reads TGTGCCAGCGCAGACCCCGACAGTCTGAACACTGAAGCTTTCTTT.

Turning to this clone: The junction departs from germline at one end; a sequencing error may be responsible. The V and J genes are TRBV7-2 and TRBJ1-2; D not resolved. Germline loops: CDR1 SGHTA, CDR2 FQGNSA. The CDR3 sequence is 12 residues long. CDR3 sequence reads: CASSPPYEGRSF. CDR3 in DNA: TGTGCCAGCAGCCCCCCGTACGAGGGAAGATCCTTC. The variable domain in full, completed from reference TRBV7-2 and TRBJ1-2, reads GAGVSQSPSNKVTEKGKDVELRCDPISGHTALYWYRQSLGQGLEFLIYFQGNSAPDKSGLPSDRFSAERTGGSVSTLTIQRTQQEDSAVYLCASSPPYEGRSFGSGTRLTVV.

This rearrangement joins TRBV7-9 to TRBJ2-2, with D possibly TRBD2 on 5 matching bases. The CDR3 spans 16 residues. V was clipped by 7 bases and J by 5 bases, with 20 bases between them. Germline CDR1 and CDR2: SEHNR and FQNEAQ (reference sequence). In DNA form, the CDR3 reads TGTGCCAGCATCAACCAGGACGGGGTTCGGACCGGGGAGCTGTTTTTT. This translates into CASINQDGVRTGELFF.

The chain recombines TRBV2 with TRBJ2-5, with a tentative D call TRBD2 (6 bases). The germline CDR1 and CDR2 sequences are SNHLY and FYNNEI. The CDR3 is made up of 13 amino acids. V lost 7 bases and J 5 bases, leaving 14 bases between the germline ends. The CDR3 protein is CASIIGGMETQYF. The DNA for the CDR3 is TGTGCCAGCATCATTGGGGGGATGGAGACCCAGTACTTC.

The rearrangement joins TRBV11-2 to TRBJ1-5; a possible D gene is TRBD1 (5 bases). From germline, CDR1 is SGHAT and CDR2 FQNNGV. CDR3 length: 16 amino acids. Trimming stripped 1 base from V and 2 bases from J, with 12 bases between. DNA for the CDR3: TGTGCCAGCAGCTTAGCCGGAGCGACAGGCAATCAGCCCCAGCATTTT. This translates into CASSLAGATGNQPQHF.

The chain employs TRBV5-1 and TRBJ2-1; 8 bases are a match to TRBD1. The junction had 8 bases not matched to a gene; V was cut back by 1 base and J by 8 bases. This CDR3 spans 15 amino acids. Germline V gives CDR1 SGHRS, CDR2 YFSETQ. The CDR3 DNA follows: TGCGCCAGCAGCTTGTGGCAGGGGGCTTCCGATGAGCAGTTCTTC. This encodes CASSLWQGASDEQFF.

This chain uses TRBV5-1 with TRBJ1-5, with 7 nucleotides matching TRBD1. After removal of 5 bases from V and 5 bases from J, the junction contained 7 bases not matched to a gene. The CDR3 loop spans 14 amino acids. CDR1 is SGHRS and CDR2 is YFSETQ in the germline V gene. The CDR3 coding sequence is TGCGCCAGCAGTTTAACAGGGGTAGATCAGCCCCAGCATTTT. Its protein is CASSLTGVDQPQHF.

The J gene is TRBJ1-3, the V gene TRBV9; no reliable D call. CDR3 size: 14 residues. Between the trimmed V and J ends, which lost 2 bases and 0 bases, there was a span of 6 bases. The germline V gene has CDR1 SGDLS and CDR2 YYNGEE. This chain's CDR3 is CASSVGSSGNTIYF. CDR3 nucleotides: TGTGCCAGCAGCGTGGGCAGCTCTGGAAACACCATATATTTT. Full variable domain (missing parts from reference TRBV9 and TRBJ1-3): DSGVTQTPKHLITATGQRVTLRCSPRSGDLSVYWYQQSLDQGLQFLIQYYNGEERAKGNILERFSAQQFPDLHSELNLSSLELGDSALYFCASSVGSSGNTIYFGEGSWLTVV.

This rearrangement joins TRBV27 to TRBJ2-7; a possible D gene is TRBD2 (5 bases). The CDR3 covers 15 residues. Trimming left V 7 bases short and J 7 bases short, with 23 bases between. Germline loops: CDR1 MNHEY, CDR2 SMNVEV (reference sequence). CDR3 sequence: CASKFKATGLGEQYF. The CDR3 region has the DNA TGTGCCAGCAAGTTTAAGGCTACCGGACTGGGGGAGCAGTACTTC.

The chain joins TRBV5-1 to TRBJ2-3; TRBD2 agrees at 11 bases. The CDR3 is made up of 16 amino acids. Germline CDR1 is SGHRS and CDR2 is YFSETQ. Trimming cost V 5 bases and J 3 bases; bases outside gene matches: 8. CDR3 DNA: TGCGCCAGCAGTTCCCGGACTAGCGGGTTAACAGATACGCAGTATTTT. This encodes CASSSRTSGLTDTQYF.

This clone occurred once. The chain has TRBV7-3 and TRBJ2-5; 7 nucleotides line up with TRBD1. J gave up 4 bases and V 4 bases, and 9 bases lay outside the gene matches. The CDR3 sequence is 15 residues long. Germline loops: CDR1 SGHTA, CDR2 FQGTGA. The CDR3 DNA sequence: TGTGCCAGCAGCTCGCAGGGGGAAGTCGGAGAGACCCAGTACTTC. This sequence encodes CASSSQGEVGETQYF.

The J gene is TRBJ2-3, the V gene TRBV7-9, with TRBD2 identical over 7 bases. Germline trimming cut 5 bases from V and 7 bases from J; bases unmatched to any gene: 12. CDR3 length equals 15 residues. From germline, CDR1 is SEHNR and CDR2 FQNEAQ (reference sequence). The CDR3, as DNA: TGTGCCAGCAGCCCAGGGAGCGGGATTGTGTATACGCAGTATTTT. It yields the protein CASSPGSGIVYTQYF.

J is TRBJ1-2 and V is TRBV5-6; TRBD1 matches 8 bases. With V trimmed by 5 bases and J by 8 bases, 8 bases remained unmatched. CDR3 size: 13 residues. Looked up from germline, CDR1 is SGHDT and CDR2 is YYEEEE. CDR3 nucleotide sequence: TGTGCCAGCAGACGCCGACAGGGGTTAGGCTACACCTTC. It encodes CASRRRQGLGYTF. Complete variable domain (other parts from reference TRBV5-6 and TRBJ1-2): DAGVTQSPTHLIKTRGQQVTLRCSPKSGHDTVSWYQQALGQGPQFIFQYYEEEERQRGNFPDRFSGHQFPNYSSELNVNALLLGDSALYLCASRRRQGLGYTFGSGTRLTVV.

This clone has more than one count but fewer than ten. This CDR3 reads CASSLQEGSYEQYF. In DNA form, the CDR3 reads TGTGCCAGCAGCCTTCAAGAGGGATCCTACGAGCAGTACTTC. The chain has TRBV11-2 and TRBJ2-7; D is perhaps TRBD2 (5 bases). The CDR3 has 14 residues. CDR1 SGHAT and CDR2 FQNNGV come from the germline V gene. Trimming left V 5 bases short and J 1 base short, with 12 bases between.

V usage is TRBV30 and J usage is TRBJ2-3; 7 nucleotides match TRBD1. The CDR3 runs 14 residues. The V gene's germline CDR1 is GTSNPN and CDR2 SVGIG (reference sequence). The junction had 4 bases not matched to a gene; V was cut back by 0 bases and J by 4 bases. DNA for the CDR3: TGTGCCTGGAGTGTAGGGGGCCCCGCAGATACGCAGTATTTT. This sequence encodes CAWSVGGPADTQYF. The whole variable domain, remainder taken from reference TRBV30 and TRBJ2-3, is SQTIHQWPATLVQPVGSPLSLECTVEGTSNPNLYWYRQAAGRGLQLLFYSVGIGQISSEVPQNLSASRPQDRQFILSSKKLLLSDSGFYLCAWSVGGPADTQYFGPGTRLTVL.